The clone carrying this TCR beta chain was found once. Its antigen remains unknown. The data were obtained in a study of memory B cells and T cells in multiple sclerosis. Study-wide results and limits: Clone-set sizes differed between compartments, so shared clonotype counts needed normalization.

Only in-frame clones appear in the TCRdb table, and some are missing; sequencing was by immunoSEQ multiplex PCR. The sample has 15,000 or so clones, about 70% seen once. The V gene end was trimmed by 3 bases and the J gene end by 3 bases; junction bases not matched to a gene: 4. The CDR3 spans 14 residues. Germline CDR1 is LNHDA and CDR2 is SQIVND (reference sequence). Sequenced material: memory (CD45RO+) CD4+ T cells from blood. The genes are TRBV19 and TRBJ1-1; 7 bases line up with TRBD1. This sequence was found in a human donor with multiple sclerosis. DNA of the CDR3: TGTGCCAGTAGTATCGGCAGGGGGGACACTGAAGCTTTCTTT. Encoded protein: CASSIGRGDTEAFF. Together with reference TRBV19 and TRBJ1-1, the CDR3 gives the full variable domain: DGGITQSPKYLFRKEGQNVTLSCEQNLNHDAMYWYRQDPGQGLRLIYYSQIVNDFQKGDIAEGYSVSREKKESFPLTVTSAQKNPTAFYLCASSIGRGDTEAFFGQGTRLTVV.